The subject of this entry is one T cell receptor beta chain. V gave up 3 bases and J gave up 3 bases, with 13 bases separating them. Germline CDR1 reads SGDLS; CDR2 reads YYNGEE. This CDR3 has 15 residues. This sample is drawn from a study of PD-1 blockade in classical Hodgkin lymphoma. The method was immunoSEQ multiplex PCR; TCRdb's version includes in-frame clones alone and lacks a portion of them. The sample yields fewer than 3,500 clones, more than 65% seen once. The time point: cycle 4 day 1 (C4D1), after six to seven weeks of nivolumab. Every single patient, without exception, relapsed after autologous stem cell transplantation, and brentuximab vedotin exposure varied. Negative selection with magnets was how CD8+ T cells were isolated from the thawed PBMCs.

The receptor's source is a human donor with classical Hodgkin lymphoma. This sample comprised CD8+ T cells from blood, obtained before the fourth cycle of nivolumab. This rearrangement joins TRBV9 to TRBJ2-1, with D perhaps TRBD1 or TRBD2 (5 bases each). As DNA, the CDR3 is TGTGCCAGCAGCGCCTCCGGGACGGACTACAATGAGCAGTTCTTC. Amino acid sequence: CASSASGTDYNEQFF.